A single T cell receptor (beta chain) is shown here with its context. Its specific antigen is unknown. No per-base quality is available; no much larger clone lies one base away. The sample is drawn from a study of T cell responses to AZD1222 COVID-19 vaccine (dated by TCRdb to about 2021). Describing the broader study: Because spike-specific TCR depth and breadth did not differ between the two schedules, AZD1222 recipients who got a second dose at roughly 4 weeks were pooled with those who got a second dose at roughly 12 weeks. TCR sequencing covered 233 trial participants: 200 to 220 given two doses of AZD1222 and 26 given two doses of MenACWY control vaccine. Trial participants were enrolled by age into 18-55, 56-69 and 70-plus year subgroups, with roughly 160, 29 and 62 TCR-sequenced participants respectively.

The CDR3 regions of human TCRbeta chains were analyzed by immunosequencing. The original pipeline was this. TCRs in the repertoires were compared against a reference library of SARS-CoV-2-specific TCRs that had been generated with the MIRA antigen-specificity platform. Breadth was defined as the fraction of unique TCRs that were SARS-CoV-2-associated. Depth was defined as the fraction of total T cells that were SARS-CoV-2-associated. Using the MIRA data, each spike-specific TCR was mapped to the spike region that the TCR reacts to and placed in a CD4 or CD8 class. Log10-transformed breadth and depth values were compared by one-way ANOVA with Sidak's multiple comparisons tests. Here the immuneACCESS table is served through TCRdb, limited to in-frame sequences with V and J called. Missing clones are a known gap in these copies; in checked studies unresolved V genes cover under half, and the rest lacks a known reason. That table supplies the V and J calls and clone size; D and trimming were determined from the DNA. In all, the sample holds about 53,000 clones, and less than 85% of those were seen once. Over 25% of the sample is taken by the ten largest.

Summary of the overall study and its limitations: The 56-69-year group was small, and its depth increase did not reach significance, likely because of low power. Only five to seven AZD1222 recipients were SARS-CoV-2 seropositive at baseline, limiting conclusions about previously exposed vaccinees. Participants were mostly white British, with more females than males. The authors suggested clonal diversity may have been underestimated. The vaccine-associated CD4 TCRs covered the entire spike protein, and the dominant responses fell in regions 160-218 and 743-854. Nearly half of unique spike-specific TCRs reportedly recognized epitopes outside regions mutated in the B.1.351 and B.1.1.7 variants. Because no day 14 peak-response samples were available, repertoires were characterized only after the peak T cell response. After two AZD1222 doses, spike-specific TCR breadth and depth were significantly higher than at day 0 and than in MenACWY recipients.

Including the terminal cysteine and phenylalanine, the CDR3 comprises 13 residues. Kept here is only the CDR3 DNA, which spans 39 bases and is read in frame from base 1. V was cut back by 3 bases and J by 6 bases, leaving a gap of 12 bases between them. CDR1 is given as LNHDA and CDR2 as SQIVND, both from the germline V gene (reference sequence). The time point label here, explained by the study, means: baseline before first vaccination. Samples from vaccinated people were obtained from the UK trials COV001 and COV002, which included a single-blind randomized controlled phase 2/3 trial of AZD1222 (ChAdOx1 nCoV-19) in healthy adults. Trial participant PBMC samples were collected at day 0 and day 28 after the second dose for TCRbeta chain sequencing.

The sequence joins TRBV19 to TRBJ2-7; there is no confident call for the D gene. This specimen was peripheral blood, taken on day 0 of AZD1222 vaccination. The source is an adult in good health. The CDR3 region has the sequence CASSIGPAGEQYF. At the DNA level, the sequence is TGTGCCAGTAGTATTGGACCGGCCGGCGAGCAGTACTTC.